This T cell receptor (beta chain) comes out of a study of cytomegalovirus exposure and HLA in healthy donors. Study context: There were 85 million or so unique TCRs (from HLA-typed donors) in an early data release. Study outcomes and limitations: Relative to equally common others, HLA-associated TCR beta chains showed greater clonal expansion in a later analysis.

Researchers ran the PCR with 60 Vbeta and 13 Jbeta primers. Only in-frame clones appear in the TCRdb table, and some are missing; sequencing was by immunoSEQ multiplex PCR. The profile shows some 110,000 clones, 60% to 85% of them singletons. About this clone itself: Antigen: not known.

The donors, nominally healthy at sampling, likely had unrecorded immune exposures. The V gene end was trimmed by 5 bases and the J gene end by 4 bases; junction bases not matched to a gene: 2. Germline CDR1 reads SEHNR; CDR2 reads FQNEAQ (reference sequence). The CDR3 is made up of 12 amino acids. V gene TRBV7-9 combines with J gene TRBJ2-7; 7 bases map to TRBD1. The material sequenced was PBMCs. The clonotype comes from a male donor in good health and CMV-seronegative. The CDR3 sequence is CASSRDRYEQYF. CDR3 nucleotides: TGTGCCAGCAGCCGGGACAGATACGAGCAGTACTTC.